One sample yielded the 26 T cell receptor beta chains listed below, sequenced in a study of shared clonotypes between healthy human individuals. Repertoires were generated with immunoSEQ multiplex PCR, while TCRdb's copy carries only in-frame clones and drops some. The repertoire holds around 550,000 clones, with 90% to 96% as singletons. The sequencing input was naive CD4+ T cells sorted from blood. The subset here: CD45RA+ positively selected. Source of these receptors: a young woman in good health.

The CDR3 loop is CASSLGASGRQQTQFF. In nucleotides, the CDR3 is TGTGCCAGCAGCCTGGGGGCTAGCGGGAGGCAACAAACGCAGTTCTTC. This sequence joins TRBV7-3 and TRBJ2-1; 11 nucleotides agree with TRBD2. The CDR3 length is 16 residues. The germline CDR1 and CDR2 sequences are SGHTA and FQGTGA. V lost 5 bases and J lost 12; bases outside the gene matches: 15.

This chain joins TRBV18 and TRBJ1-3; the D is unclear. The V gene's germline CDR1 is KGHSH and CDR2 LQKENI. This CDR3 has 15 amino acids. V was shortened by 3 bases and J by 11 bases, with 20 bases between the two germline ends. CDR3 amino acids: CASSPTDDGSPAIYF. In DNA, the CDR3 is TGTGCCAGCTCACCGACGGACGATGGTTCACCGGCCATATATTTT.

The chain recombines TRBV28 with TRBJ2-7; D might be TRBD1 (6 bases). V gave up 7 bases and J gave up 0 bases, with 19 bases separating them. Germline CDR1 is MDHEN and CDR2 is SYDVKM. This CDR3 contains 16 residues. The CDR3 protein is CASIARAGQHSYEQYF. The CDR3 region has the DNA TGTGCCAGCATCGCTCGCGCCGGACAGCACTCCTACGAGCAGTACTTC. The full variable domain, rest sourced from reference TRBV28 and TRBJ2-7, is DVKVTQSSRYLVKRTGEKVFLECVQDMDHENMFWYRQDPGLGLRLIYFSYDVKMKEKGDIPEGYSVSREKKERFSLILESASTNQTSMYLCASIARAGQHSYEQYFGPGTRLTVT.

In DNA, the CDR3 is TGCGCCAGCAGGCCTCCCTTGGGACTAGCGACCGGGGAGCTGTTTTTT. Encoded protein: CASRPPLGLATGELFF. The rearrangement uses TRBV5-1 and TRBJ2-2; TRBD2 matches at 10 bases. V dropped 5 bases and J dropped 5; count of bases not matched to a gene: 9. The CDR3 has 16 amino acids. Germline assignment: CDR1 SGHRS and CDR2 YFSETQ. Looking up the rest from reference TRBV5-1 and TRBJ2-2 gives the full variable domain: KAGVTQTPRYLIKTRGQQVTLSCSPISGHRSVSWYQQTPGQGLQFLFEYFSETQRNKGNFPGRFSGRQFSNSRSEMNVSTLELGDSALYLCASRPPLGLATGELFFGEGSRLTVL.

The rearrangement uses TRBV7-2 and TRBJ2-5; D unresolved. V lost 7 bases to trimming and J lost 4 bases, with 4 bases between them. The CDR3 consists of 10 residues. Germline loops: CDR1 SGHTA, CDR2 FQGNSA. CDR3 nucleotides: TGTGCCAGCATAATAGAGACCCAGTACTTC. Protein sequence: CASIIETQYF.

The chain combines TRBV18 with TRBJ1-1; perhaps TRBD1 as D (5 bases). V lost 5 bases and J 5 bases, leaving 12 bases between the germline ends. This CDR3 has 13 amino acids. Germline-derived CDR1 and CDR2 are KGHSH and LQKENI. The CDR3 region has the DNA TGTGCCAGCTCAACGGGGCGGGGAACTGAAGCTTTCTTT. Residues: CASSTGRGTEAFF.

CDR3 nucleotide sequence: TGTGCCAGCAGTTTATCATTCGGGACAGGTAGGGGACAAAAGCAGTTCTTC. Encoded protein: CASSLSFGTGRGQKQFF. The chain links TRBV27 to TRBJ2-1; TRBD1 agrees at 8 bases. The trim removed 0 bases at V and 11 bases at J, leaving 15 bases unmatched. The CDR3 runs 17 residues. Germline V gives CDR1 MNHEY, CDR2 SMNVEV (reference sequence).

CDR3 DNA: TGCGCCAGCAGCTTGTCGCCACTAGCGGGACAAGAGACCCAGTACTTC. This gives the protein CASSLSPLAGQETQYF. The V call is TRBV5-1, the J call TRBJ2-5; 10 bases line up with TRBD2. The CDR3 is 16 residues long. Germline loops: CDR1 SGHRS, CDR2 YFSETQ. V trimming: 1 base; J trimming: 2 bases; junction bases outside the gene matches: 5.

The CDR3 DNA is TGTGCCAGCAGCATTGGACAGGGTCTCTCCTACGAGCAGTACTTC. Protein sequence: CASSIGQGLSYEQYF. The V gene is TRBV7-9, the J gene TRBJ2-7; 8 bases line up with TRBD1. V was pared by 5 bases and J by 0 bases, with 6 bases of the junction left unmatched. CDR1 is SEHNR and CDR2 is FQNEAQ in the germline V gene (reference sequence). The CDR3 length is 15 residues.

Notes on this clone: In the same sample, other DNA sequences code for this CDR3. The chain has TRBV5-1 and TRBJ2-1; TRBD1 or TRBD2 may be the D gene (5 bases each). The CDR3 has 13 residues. Germline CDR1 is SGHRS and CDR2 is YFSETQ. The ends were cut back, 0 bases at V and 4 bases at J, with 5 bases in the middle. CDR3 in amino acids: CASSLGGYNEQFF. DNA for the CDR3: TGCGCCAGCAGCTTGGGGGGGTACAATGAGCAGTTCTTC. Using reference TRBV5-1 and TRBJ2-1 for the parts outside the CDR3, the full variable domain is KAGVTQTPRYLIKTRGQQVTLSCSPISGHRSVSWYQQTPGQGLQFLFEYFSETQRNKGNFPGRFSGRQFSNSRSEMNVSTLELGDSALYLCASSLGGYNEQFFGPGTRLTVL.

The V gene is TRBV2, the J gene TRBJ2-1; TRBD1 is a possible D gene (6 bases). CDR1 is SNHLY and CDR2 is FYNNEI in the germline V gene. The CDR3 runs to 15 residues. Trimming pared 6 bases from V and 4 bases from J, leaving 16 bases between. The CDR3, as DNA: TGTGCCAGCAGCCTCACAGGGCGGGCTTACAATGAGCAGTTCTTC. Protein sequence: CASSLTGRAYNEQFF.

The chain combines TRBV5-1 with TRBJ2-7; possibly TRBD1 for D (6 bases). The CDR3 runs to 15 residues. Trimming left V 5 bases short and J 2 bases short, with 17 bases between. Germline-derived CDR1 and CDR2 are SGHRS and YFSETQ. For the CDR3, the DNA is TGCGCCAGCAGACCCGGGACAACGACAACCTACGAGCAGTACTTC. It is translated as CASRPGTTTTYEQYF. The full variable domain, with the rest looked up from reference TRBV5-1 and TRBJ2-7, is KAGVTQTPRYLIKTRGQQVTLSCSPISGHRSVSWYQQTPGQGLQFLFEYFSETQRNKGNFPGRFSGRQFSNSRSEMNVSTLELGDSALYLCASRPGTTTTYEQYFGPGTRLTVT.

This chain connects TRBV5-4 to TRBJ1-5, with 11 bases fitting TRBD1. The length of the CDR3 is 19 residues. The germline gives CDR1 SGHNT, CDR2 YYREEE (reference sequence). Trimming took 5 bases from V and 2 from J; bases not matched to a gene: 15. Here the CDR3 reads CASRGIGTGGKGGNQPQHF. The DNA for the CDR3 is TGTGCCAGCAGGGGAATTGGGACAGGGGGAAAGGGGGGCAATCAGCCCCAGCATTTT. Complete variable domain (other parts from reference TRBV5-4 and TRBJ1-5): ETGVTQSPTHLIKTRGQQVTLRCSSQSGHNTVSWYQQALGQGPQFIFQYYREEENGRGNFPPRFSGLQFPNYSSELNVNALELDDSALYLCASRGIGTGGKGGNQPQHFGDGTRLSIL.

The chain joins TRBV28 to TRBJ1-1; no firm D call. V dropped 6 bases and J dropped 0 bases, with 2 bases sitting between them. The CDR3 sequence is 11 residues long. CDR1 and CDR2 from the germline V gene are MDHEN and SYDVKM. The CDR3 region is CASRVNTEAFF. The CDR3 bases are TGTGCCAGCAGGGTGAACACTGAAGCTTTCTTT. Supplemented by reference TRBV28 and TRBJ1-1, the full variable domain reads DVKVTQSSRYLVKRTGEKVFLECVQDMDHENMFWYRQDPGLGLRLIYFSYDVKMKEKGDIPEGYSVSREKKERFSLILESASTNQTSMYLCASRVNTEAFFGQGTRLTVV.

The rearrangement uses TRBV27 and TRBJ1-3; D unclear. CDR3 size: 13 residues. CDR1 MNHEY and CDR2 SMNVEV come from the germline V gene (reference sequence). Trimming shortened V by 5 bases and J by 0 bases, and 5 bases separated the two germline ends. CDR3 residues: CASSPTSGNTIYF. DNA for the CDR3: TGTGCCAGCAGTCCCACCTCTGGAAACACCATATATTTT.

The chain joins TRBV29-1 to TRBJ2-5; tentatively, D is TRBD1 (5 bases). This CDR3 is 12 amino acids long. Trimming took off 7 bases at V and 0 bases at J, with 9 bases between the two ends. Germline CDR1 is SQVTM and CDR2 is ANQGSEA. This CDR3 is CSARQYQETQYF. DNA for the CDR3: TGCAGCGCGAGACAGTACCAAGAGACCCAGTACTTC.

V is TRBV28 and J is TRBJ2-5; no reliable D call. CDR1 and CDR2 from the germline V gene are MDHEN and SYDVKM. The V end lost 6 bases, the J end lost 4 bases, and 9 bases lay between the germline ends. The CDR3 is 12 amino acids. The chain's CDR3 is CASREAPETQYF. The CDR3 DNA reads as TGTGCCAGCAGAGAAGCCCCAGAGACCCAGTACTTC. Full variable domain (missing parts from reference TRBV28 and TRBJ2-5): DVKVTQSSRYLVKRTGEKVFLECVQDMDHENMFWYRQDPGLGLRLIYFSYDVKMKEKGDIPEGYSVSREKKERFSLILESASTNQTSMYLCASREAPETQYFGPGTRLLVL.

The chain is built from TRBV28 and TRBJ1-2, with D possibly being TRBD1 (5 bases). The CDR3 is 14 residues long. Germline V lookup: CDR1 MDHEN, CDR2 SYDVKM. Trimming stripped 1 base from V and 6 bases from J, with 12 bases between. CDR3 nucleotide sequence: TGTGCCAGCAGTTTATCTCCAGGGCCCCATGGCTACACCTTC. It translates to CASSLSPGPHGYTF.

CDR3 nucleotides: TGTGCCAGCAGTTTAATCGGGGGTGAAAAACTGTTTTTT. This translates into CASSLIGGEKLFF. This rearrangement joins TRBV28 to TRBJ1-4; D might be TRBD1 (5 bases). This CDR3 is 13 amino acids long. Germline V gives CDR1 MDHEN, CDR2 SYDVKM. Trimming took 2 bases from V and 7 from J, leaving 8 bases between them.

The chain couples TRBV27 to TRBJ1-4; tentatively, D is TRBD1 (5 bases). The CDR3 loop spans 15 amino acids. CDR1 and CDR2 (germline): MNHEY, SMNVEV (reference sequence). Between the trimmed V and J ends, which lost 6 bases and 5 bases, there was a span of 16 bases. The CDR3 reads CASRRLGTLNEKLFF. The CDR3 region has the DNA TGTGCCAGCAGACGCCTCGGGACTCTAAATGAAAAACTGTTTTTT.

J is TRBJ2-7 and V is TRBV7-9; the D gene is possibly TRBD2 (6 bases). Germline V gene lookup returns CDR1 SEHNR and CDR2 FQNEAQ (reference sequence). There are 12 residues in the CDR3. Trimming left V 11 bases short and J 0 bases short, with 11 bases between. The CDR3: CAVGGVSYEQYF. CDR3 DNA sequence: TGTGCCGTCGGGGGTGTCTCCTACGAGCAGTACTTC.

This chain links TRBV6-6 with TRBJ2-7, with TRBD1 matching 7 bases. Trimming removed 2 bases from V and 5 bases from J; junction bases left unmatched: 6. Germline V gene sequence: CDR1 MNHNY, CDR2 SVGAGI (reference sequence). There are 14 residues in the CDR3. The CDR3 sequence: CASSYGAGGDEQYF. The CDR3 DNA reads as TGTGCCAGCAGTTACGGGGCAGGGGGAGACGAGCAGTACTTC.

The V call is TRBV4-1, the J call TRBJ1-6, with a weak D call TRBD1 (5 bases). V was cut by 2 bases and J by 10 bases, with 12 bases left in between. Germline values: CDR1 MGHRA, CDR2 YSYEKL. The CDR3 contains 14 residues. The CDR3 region is CASSQRDPGSPLHF. The CDR3 nucleotides are TGCGCCAGCAGCCAACGGGACCCGGGGTCACCCCTCCACTTT.

The chain combines TRBV9 with TRBJ1-2, with 11 bases aligning to TRBD1. The CDR3 consists of 16 residues. Germline CDR1 is SGDLS and CDR2 is YYNGEE. V shed 2 bases, J shed 8 bases, and the junction held 11 bases outside the gene matches. This chain's CDR3 is CASSVGTGGIGSGYTF. The CDR3 DNA sequence: TGTGCCAGCAGCGTCGGGACAGGGGGTATTGGTTCGGGCTACACCTTC.

The rearrangement links TRBV15 to TRBJ2-1; D perhaps matches TRBD1 (6 bases). The CDR3 is made up of 13 amino acids. V was cut by 3 bases and J by 4 bases, with 7 bases left in between. Germline values: CDR1 LNHNV, CDR2 YYDKDF (reference sequence). CDR3: CATSSGTYNEQFF. CDR3 nucleotide sequence: TGTGCCACCAGCAGCGGGACATACAATGAGCAGTTCTTC.

The V gene is TRBV27, the J gene TRBJ1-4, with D possibly being TRBD1 (6 bases). Germline CDR1 is MNHEY and CDR2 is SMNVEV (reference sequence). The CDR3 runs 16 residues. V dropped 8 bases and J dropped 6 bases, with 22 bases sitting between them. CDR3 amino acids: CASGSRGRGIYEKLFF. CDR3 coding DNA: TGTGCCAGCGGCTCCCGAGGGAGGGGGATTTATGAAAAACTGTTTTTT.